The rows below give T cell receptor beta chains drawn from one sample of a study of metastatic and nonmetastatic thyroid tumors. Using MiXCR, TCRdb re-called clones from the PCR reads. The sample consists of under 95,000 clones, 7.5% to 9% of them appearing once. Sequencing used blood. These receptors originate from a female donor with papillary thyroid cancer or a benign thyroid nodule (not recorded which). Some clones in this sample may be carry-over from other donors' samples. Both conserved end residues are part of each CDR3. The D gene is left open where the match is weak. Not all rows give a size; the values are once, few, many and, for expanded clones, a class.

TRBV15,NA,many,TRBJ1-1,TGTGCCACCAGCAGAGACAGGGCGAACACTGAAGCTTTCTTT,CATSRDRANTEAFF
TRBV12-3/TRBV12-4,TRBD1,many,TRBJ2-2,TGTGCCAGCAGTTTACGGGACAGGGCGATCGGGGAGCTGTTTTTT,CASSLRDRAIGELFF
TRBV14,NA,many,TRBJ2-7,TGTGCCAGCAGCCGCAGGGTAGGCGAGCAGTACTTC,CASSRRVGEQYF
TRBV20-1,NA,NA,TRBJ1-1,TGCAGTGCTAGAGATCGCAGGAACACTGAAGCTTTCTTT,CSARDRRNTEAFF
TRBV20-1,TRBD1,NA,TRBJ2-7,TGCAGTGCTAGAGATCTCGACAGGGGAGGCTACGAGCAGTACTTC,CSARDLDRGGYEQYF
TRBV29-1,NA,many,TRBJ1-1,TGCAGCCCCCGGCAGGGTCTGAACACTGAAGCTTTCTTT,CSPRQGLNTEAFF
TRBV28,NA,NA,TRBJ1-1,TGTGCCAGCAGTTTTGGCGTTTGGAACACTGAAGCTTTCTTT,CASSFGVWNTEAFF
TRBV10-3,NA,many,TRBJ1-4,TGTGCCATCAGTGAGGGCGGGGCGACTAATGAAAAACTGTTTTTT,CAISEGGATNEKLFF
TRBV4-1,NA,many,TRBJ2-7,TGCGCCAGCAGCAGAGGGGAACGGGGACACTACGAGCAGTACTTC,CASSRGERGHYEQYF
TRBV10-3,TRBD1,many,TRBJ2-2,TGTGCCATCAGCGTCAGGGGGCAAACCGGGGAGCTGTTTTTT,CAISVRGQTGELFF
TRBV2,NA,NA,TRBJ2-7,TGTGCCAGCAGGCACCAGACAGGCGGATACGAGCAGTACTTC,CASRHQTGGYEQYF
TRBV19,NA,many,TRBJ2-7,TGTGCCAGTAGTGGGCGGACCGAGAACTACGAGCAGTACTTC,CASSGRTENYEQYF
TRBV30,TRBD2,NA,TRBJ2-1,TGTGCAAGGGAGGGCGATCCCTACAATGAGCAGTTCTTC,CAREGDPYNEQFF
TRBV9,NA,NA,TRBJ2-5,TGTGCCAGCAGTGCAAGAAGCCAAGAGACCCAGTACTTC,CASSARSQETQYF
TRBV2,NA,few,TRBJ2-5,TGTGCCAGCAGTGGGCAGGAGACCCAGTACTTC,CASSGQETQYF
TRBV30,NA,NA,TRBJ1-5,TGTGCCTGGACTCTGGGCCAGGCGAATCAGCCCCAGCATTTT,CAWTLGQANQPQHF
TRBV6-1,NA,many,TRBJ1-5,TGTGCCAGCAGTGAAAGGGCGAGTCGGAGCAATCAGCCCCAGCATTTT,CASSERASRSNQPQHF
TRBV12-5,NA,many,TRBJ1-5,TGTGCTAGTGGTCCCGGCAGCAATAGCAATCAGCCCCAGCATTTT,CASGPGSNSNQPQHF
TRBV20-1,TRBD2,NA,TRBJ2-1,TGCAGTGCTAGTCTCCCCGCGGGGGGGCTAAAAGGGGAGCAGTTCTTC,CSASLPAGGLKGEQFF
TRBV7-9,NA,NA,TRBJ2-1,TGTGCCAGCAGTCCCCCCTCAACCCAGAGGAATGAGCAGTTCTTC,CASSPPSTQRNEQFF
TRBV6-1,TRBD2,many,TRBJ2-3,TGTGCCAGCAGTGAAGACGCGGGGGGGCAGTTTACGCAGTATTTT,CASSEDAGGQFTQYF
TRBV3-1,NA,many,TRBJ1-2,TGTGCCAGCAGGCCAACTGTGGGGGGAACCAACTATGGCTACACCTTC,CASRPTVGGTNYGYTF
TRBV6-6,NA,many,TRBJ2-5,TGTGCCAGCAGTTACGTTCAGACCCAGTACTTC,CASSYVQTQYF
TRBV7-2,TRBD2,many,TRBJ2-7,TGTGCCAGCAGCTTTGCGGGGGGCTTCGGCGAGCAGTACTTC,CASSFAGGFGEQYF
TRBV7-2,NA,NA,TRBJ2-7,TGTGCCAGCATCTTAGGGGGGTCCGTCTACGAGCAGTACTTC,CASILGGSVYEQYF
TRBV20-1,NA,many,TRBJ2-7,TGCAGTGCTAAGGACTCTGTTGACTACGAGCAGTACTTC,CSAKDSVDYEQYF
TRBV2,TRBD1,NA,TRBJ2-5,TGTGCCAGCAGGGCAGGGGGCGTAGAGACCCAGTACTTC,CASRAGGVETQYF
TRBV4-1,NA,many,TRBJ1-5,TGCGCCAGCAGCCAAGACTTACGGGGGACCTTGGGGCCCCAGCATTTT,CASSQDLRGTLGPQHF
TRBV2,NA,many,TRBJ2-3,TGTGCCAGCAGTGGGCGGGGACACACAGATACGCAGTATTTT,CASSGRGHTDTQYF
TRBV11-2,NA,many,TRBJ1-4,TGTGCCAGCAGCTCGGGAGGGCTTCGGAATGAAAAACTGTTTTTT,CASSSGGLRNEKLFF
TRBV5-6,TRBD1,many,TRBJ1-5,TGTGCCAGCAGCTCTACAGGGGGGTATCAGCCCCAGCATTTT,CASSSTGGYQPQHF
TRBV28,NA,many,TRBJ1-2,TGTGCCAGCCTACAGGGAGATGGCTACACCTTC,CASLQGDGYTF
TRBV6-6,NA,many,TRBJ1-4,TGTGCCAGCAGTTACGGCAGAATTAATGAAAAACTGTTTTTT,CASSYGRINEKLFF
TRBV30,TRBD2,few,TRBJ2-1,TGTGCCTGGAGTGTCGGAGCGGGAGGTACCAATGAGCAGTTCTTC,CAWSVGAGGTNEQFF
TRBV20-1,TRBD2,NA,TRBJ2-3,TGCAGTGCCTCCGGGACTAGCCTAACAGATACGCAGTATTTT,CSASGTSLTDTQYF
TRBV3-1,NA,many,TRBJ1-2,TGTGCCAGCAGCCAAGACTACTATGGCTACACCTTC,CASSQDYYGYTF
TRBV18,NA,few,TRBJ2-7,TGTGCCAGCTCACCACCCCAGGGGGGCGGATCCTACGAGCAGTACTTC,CASSPPQGGGSYEQYF
TRBV6-4,TRBD2,many,TRBJ2-3,TGTGCCAGCAGTGCCTTCTCCGGGACTAGCGGGGGGGCCGTGGATACGCAGTATTTT,CASSAFSGTSGGAVDTQYF
TRBV10-3,NA,many,TRBJ1-5,TGTGCCATCAGTGAAGGTGTCGATAGCAATCAGCCCCAGCATTTT,CAISEGVDSNQPQHF
TRBV20-1,NA,NA,TRBJ1-2,TGCAGTGCTACCGGACAACTCTCCCGGAGAGGCTACACCTTC,CSATGQLSRRGYTF
TRBV5-1,NA,many,TRBJ2-5,TGCGCCAGCAGCACGTCCCTAATACAAGAGACCCAGTACTTC,CASSTSLIQETQYF
TRBV6-1,TRBD2,medium-sized,TRBJ2-7,TGTGCCAGCAGTTCACTAGCGGGGGTATCCTACGAGCAGTACTTC,CASSSLAGVSYEQYF
TRBV11-2,TRBD1,many,TRBJ2-6,TGTGCCAGCAGCTCCCCGGGACAGGACTCTGGGGCCAACGTCCTGACTTTC,CASSSPGQDSGANVLTF
TRBV20-1,NA,few,TRBJ2-2,TGCAGTGCTAGGCCCGGGGGCCCGAACACCGGGGAGCTGTTTTTT,CSARPGGPNTGELFF
TRBV7-9,TRBD1,many,TRBJ2-7,TGTGCCAGCAGCTTTGTGGGACAGGGGGCCTCCGAGCAGTACTTC,CASSFVGQGASEQYF
TRBV12-3/TRBV12-4,NA,many,TRBJ1-5,TGTGCCAGCAGTTTAAAGGGTTGGAATCAGCCCCAGCATTTT,CASSLKGWNQPQHF
TRBV7-9,NA,many,TRBJ2-3,TGTGCCAGCAGCTTAGAAGGGCGGGTGGAGAATACGCAGTATTTT,CASSLEGRVENTQYF
TRBV20-1,NA,many,TRBJ1-6,TGCAGTGCGAACCTCCGGGACTTCAGGTATAATTCACCCCTCCACTTT,CSANLRDFRYNSPLHF